This entry lists 24 T cell receptor beta chains sequenced from one sample in a study of blood T cells in healthy people across ages. Primed by a sample-barcoded 5' primer and a J-beta primer mix, a second PCR proceeded for roughly 7 to 12 cycles. TCRdb reanalysed the 5' RACE reads using MiXCR and keeps one entry per CDR3 protein. The top ten clones hold 15% to 20% of a sample with just over 1 million distinct CDR3 sequences, 40% to 55% of them seen once. Sequences were obtained from blood. These receptors all come from a woman aged 55-75 years in good health.

This chain joins TRBV13 and TRBJ2-4; 12 nucleotides line up with TRBD1. The CDR3 has 13 amino acids. Germline lookup yields CDR1 PRHDT and CDR2 FYEKMQ (reference sequence). The trim removed 5 bases at V and 13 bases at J, leaving 6 bases unmatched. CDR3 coding DNA: TGTGCCAGCAGCGCAGGGACAGGGGGCGCCCAGTACTTC. Its protein is CASSAGTGGAQYF.

The CDR3 bases are TGTGCCAGCTCACCACCGAATCAAGAGACCCAGTACTTC. Protein: CASSPPNQETQYF. The chain employs TRBV18 and TRBJ2-5, with D unclear. Germline V gene lookup returns CDR1 KGHSH and CDR2 LQKENI. V was cut by 0 bases and J by 2 bases, with 4 bases left in between. The CDR3 consists of 13 residues.

This clonotype has just a few counts. The CDR3 sequence is CASSFRQDQVEQYF. CDR3 nucleotide sequence: TGCGCCAGCAGCTTCCGACAGGACCAGGTCGAGCAGTACTTC. The V call is TRBV5-1, the J call TRBJ2-7; TRBD1 is a possible D gene (6 bases). V was shortened by 2 bases and J by 6 bases, with 15 bases between the two germline ends. The length of the CDR3 is 14 residues. Germline CDR1 is SGHRS and CDR2 is YFSETQ.

Note on this clonotype: One end of the junction does not line up with germline, which may come from a read error. V gene TRBV6-5 combines with J gene TRBJ2-5, with D unclear. This CDR3 contains 14 residues. Germline CDR1 reads MNHEY; CDR2 reads SVGAGI. This CDR3 is CTSSDRRLQETQYF. The CDR3 DNA sequence: TGTACCAGCAGCGACCGACGGCTCCAAGAGACCCAGTACTTC.

J is TRBJ1-2 and V is TRBV9, with 10 bases identical to TRBD1. The junction had 12 bases not matched to a gene; V was cut back by 3 bases and J by 7 bases. The CDR3 sequence is 16 residues long. CDR1 is SGDLS and CDR2 is YYNGEE in the germline V gene. The CDR3, as DNA: TGTGCCAGCAGCGAGGGACAGGGGATTCCCCTTGGTGGCTACACCTTC. Encoded protein: CASSEGQGIPLGGYTF. The full variable domain, its missing parts supplied by reference TRBV9 and TRBJ1-2, is DSGVTQTPKHLITATGQRVTLRCSPRSGDLSVYWYQQSLDQGLQFLIQYYNGEERAKGNILERFSAQQFPDLHSELNLSSLELGDSALYFCASSEGQGIPLGGYTFGSGTRLTVV.

The rearrangement uses TRBV27 and TRBJ2-6; D is uncertain. The CDR3 totals 12 residues. In germline, CDR1 is MNHEY, CDR2 SMNVEV (reference sequence). V was trimmed by 5 bases and J by 4 bases, leaving 3 bases between them. This CDR3 is CASSMGANVLTF. DNA for the CDR3: TGTGCCAGCAGTATGGGGGCCAACGTCCTGACTTTC.

This clonotype was observed once. The V gene is TRBV20-1, the J gene TRBJ2-1; D may match TRBD1 or TRBD2 (5 bases each). The DNA end lines up better with TRBJ2-7; the J call may be wrong. Germline assignment: CDR1 DFQATT and CDR2 SNEGSKA (reference sequence). The length of the CDR3 is 15 residues. The CDR3 region is CSATFPRGSYNEQYF. The CDR3 bases are TGCAGTGCTACCTTTCCACGGGGCTCCTACAATGAGCAGTACTTC.

The V and J genes are TRBV14 and TRBJ2-5; TRBD2 matches at 10 bases. CDR1 is SGHDN, CDR2 FVKESK, per germline. Unmatched junction bases numbered 13, after V lost 1 base and J lost 5 bases. CDR3 size: 18 residues. CDR3 nucleotide sequence: TGTGCCAGCAGCCAAGGTCTCAGACTAGCGGGTTGGGGCGAGACCCAGTACTTC. Translation: CASSQGLRLAGWGETQYF.

The gene calls are TRBV6-1 and TRBJ2-3; maybe TRBD1 (5 bases). Trimming shortened V by 6 bases and J by 4 bases, and 26 bases separated the two germline ends. Germline values: CDR1 MNHNS, CDR2 SASEGT. This CDR3 has 18 residues. CDR3 loop: CASSERSIDSGGADTQYF. DNA of the CDR3: TGTGCCAGCAGCGAACGCTCCATAGACAGTGGTGGCGCAGATACGCAGTATTTT.

The J gene is TRBJ2-7, the V gene TRBV3-1; D unresolved. There are 14 residues in the CDR3. Germline V CDR1 and CDR2: LGHDT, YNNKEL (reference sequence). Trimming cost V 1 base and J 7 bases, with 14 bases left between them. This CDR3 is CASSQVDLPREQYF. The CDR3 DNA follows: TGTGCCAGCAGCCAAGTCGACCTCCCGAGGGAGCAGTACTTC.

The genes are TRBV25-1 and TRBJ2-7, with a possible D match to TRBD1 (6 bases). V shed 6 bases and J shed 3 bases, with 12 bases lying between them. The CDR3 is 13 amino acids. Germline V lookup: CDR1 MGHDK, CDR2 SYGVNS. The CDR3: CASRSGHIYEQYF. For the CDR3, the DNA is TGTGCCAGCAGATCGGGACATATCTACGAGCAGTACTTC.

V is TRBV20-1 and J is TRBJ1-1; a possible D gene is TRBD1 (6 bases). Germline V CDR1 and CDR2: DFQATT, SNEGSKA (reference sequence). This CDR3 is built from 12 residues. This CDR3 reads CRPRTVNTEAFF. In nucleotides, the CDR3 is TGCAGACCCCGGACAGTAAACACTGAAGCTTTCTTT.

This clonotype was detected only a few times. The rearrangement links TRBV3-1 to TRBJ1-2; no clear D gene. The germline V gene encodes CDR1 LGHDT and CDR2 YNNKEL (reference sequence). V was trimmed by 0 bases and J by 2 bases, leaving 7 bases between them. The CDR3 loop spans 14 amino acids. As DNA, the CDR3 is TGTGCCAGCAGCCAAGAAAGGAACAACTATGGCTACACCTTC. Amino acids: CASSQERNNYGYTF.

The chain joins TRBV5-1 to TRBJ2-7, with a possible D match to TRBD1 (6 bases). Germline values: CDR1 SGHRS, CDR2 YFSETQ. The V end lost 2 bases, the J end lost 2 bases, and 14 bases lay between the germline ends. This CDR3 region has 15 residues. The CDR3 is CASSFSGALTYEQYF. The CDR3 DNA is TGCGCCAGCAGCTTTTCAGGGGCCCTTACCTACGAGCAGTACTTC.

The chain couples TRBV4-1 to TRBJ2-2, with D possibly matching TRBD2 (5 bases). Trimming removed 2 bases at V and 1 base at J, with 14 bases between. Germline CDR1 MGHRA, CDR2 YSYEKL. The CDR3 is 17 amino acids. The CDR3 sequence: CASSQLTIAMNTGELFF. The CDR3, as DNA: TGCGCCAGCAGCCAATTGACAATAGCGATGAACACCGGGGAGCTGTTTTTT.

CDR3 sequence (DNA): TGTGCCAGCAGTTACTCCGGGACCGTAGTGGAAAAACTGTTTTTT. This encodes CASSYSGTVVEKLFF. The chain uses TRBV6-5 and TRBJ1-4, with D perhaps matching TRBD1 (5 bases). The CDR3 spans 15 residues. Trimming shortened V by 0 bases and J by 8 bases, and 13 bases separated the two germline ends. Per the germline V gene, CDR1 is MNHEY and CDR2 is SVGAGI.

This clonotype has a handful of counts. The chain is built from TRBV5-1 and TRBJ2-7; D is possibly TRBD1 (6 bases). CDR1 and CDR2 (germline): SGHRS, YFSETQ. V lost 1 base, J lost 1 base, and 9 bases lay in between. The CDR3 runs to 14 residues. CDR3 nucleotide sequence: TGCGCCAGCAGCTTGAACAGGGCTTCCTACGAGCAGTACTTC. Translated: CASSLNRASYEQYF.

The rearrangement joins TRBV7-9 to TRBJ1-2; D gene ambiguous. The CDR3 sequence is 13 residues long. Germline values: CDR1 SEHNR, CDR2 FQNEAQ (reference sequence). V lost 6 bases and J lost 1, with 9 bases in between. CDR3 region: CASSYEDNYGYTF. The DNA for the CDR3 is TGTGCCAGCAGTTACGAAGATAACTATGGCTACACCTTC.

The chain combines TRBV28 with TRBJ2-7; D perhaps matches TRBD1 (5 bases). The CDR3 is made up of 12 amino acids. Germline V CDR1 and CDR2: MDHEN, SYDVKM. Trimming took 7 bases from V and 0 from J, leaving 7 bases between them. CDR3 DNA sequence: TGTGCCAGCAAGGGGCCCTCCTACGAGCAGTACTTC. Translation gives CASKGPSYEQYF.

This rearrangement joins TRBV4-2 to TRBJ2-1, with 10 bases matching TRBD2. The CDR3 extends over 15 amino acids. Germline V gives CDR1 LGHNA, CDR2 YNFKEQ. V gave up 0 bases and J gave up 5 bases; unmatched junction bases: 1. The CDR3 loop reads CASSQDLAGDNEQFF. CDR3 DNA: TGTGCCAGCAGCCAAGACCTAGCGGGGGACAATGAGCAGTTCTTC.

This sequence joins TRBV28 and TRBJ2-3; D call uncertain. The CDR3 extends over 15 amino acids. From germline, CDR1 is MDHEN and CDR2 SYDVKM. V was clipped by 0 bases and J by 4 bases, with 11 bases between them. This CDR3 is CASSLWGRSPDTQYF. For the CDR3, the DNA is TGTGCCAGCAGTTTATGGGGCCGGTCGCCAGATACGCAGTATTTT. Full variable domain (remainder filled in from reference TRBV28 and TRBJ2-3): DVKVTQSSRYLVKRTGEKVFLECVQDMDHENMFWYRQDPGLGLRLIYFSYDVKMKEKGDIPEGYSVSREKKERFSLILESASTNQTSMYLCASSLWGRSPDTQYFGPGTRLTVL.

This clonotype has just a few counts. The chain couples TRBV27 to TRBJ2-4; D perhaps matches TRBD2 (6 bases). Germline-derived CDR1 and CDR2 are MNHEY and SMNVEV (reference sequence). Trimming removed 2 bases at V and 6 bases at J, with 11 bases between. The CDR3 contains 14 residues. The CDR3 is CASSLGGLVNIQYF. CDR3 in DNA: TGTGCCAGCAGTTTAGGGGGACTGGTAAACATTCAGTACTTC.

The chain couples TRBV20-1 to TRBJ2-4; 11 bases map to TRBD2. CDR1 and CDR2 from the germline V gene are DFQATT and SNEGSKA (reference sequence). V was clipped by 0 bases and J by 8 bases; unmatched bases: 6. The CDR3 covers 15 residues. The CDR3: CSARDSTSGSHIQYF. The CDR3 DNA reads TGCAGTGCTAGAGATAGTACTAGCGGGAGTCACATTCAGTACTTC.

V gene TRBV30 combines with J gene TRBJ1-5, with D possibly TRBD1 on 6 matching bases. Germline V gene sequence: CDR1 GTSNPN, CDR2 SVGIG (reference sequence). This CDR3 region has 15 residues. The V end was cut by 2 bases, the J end by 2 bases, with 13 bases between. The CDR3 sequence: CAWSRGTLGNQPQHF. The CDR3 DNA reads as TGTGCCTGGAGTAGGGGGACACTAGGCAATCAGCCCCAGCATTTT.